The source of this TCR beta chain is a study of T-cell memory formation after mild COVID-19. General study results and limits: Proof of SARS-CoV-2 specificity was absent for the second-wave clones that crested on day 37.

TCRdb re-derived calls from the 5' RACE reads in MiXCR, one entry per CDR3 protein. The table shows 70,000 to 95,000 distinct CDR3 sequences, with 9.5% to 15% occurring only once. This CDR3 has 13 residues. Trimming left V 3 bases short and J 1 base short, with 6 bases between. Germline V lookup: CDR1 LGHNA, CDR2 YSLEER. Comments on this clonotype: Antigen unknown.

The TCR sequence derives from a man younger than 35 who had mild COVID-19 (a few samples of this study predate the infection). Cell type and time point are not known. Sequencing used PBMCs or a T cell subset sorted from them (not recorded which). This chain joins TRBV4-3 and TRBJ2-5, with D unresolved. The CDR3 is CASSQGSQETQYF. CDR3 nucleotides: TGCGCCAGCAGCCAGGGGTCCCAAGAGACCCAGTACTTC.